This note documents a single TCR beta chain sequence. The entry originates in a study of T cell changes during pregnancy in multiple sclerosis. Repertoires were generated with immunoSEQ multiplex PCR, while TCRdb's copy carries only in-frame clones and drops some. The sample holds 70,000 or so clones, around nine tenths seen once. The CDR3 length is 17 residues. Germline V CDR1 and CDR2: MNHEY, SMNVEV (reference sequence). The J segment lost 6 bases and the V segment lost 3 bases, leaving 12 bases of the junction unmatched. The source was CD4+ T cells from peripheral blood mononuclear cells, collected before pregnancy. The rearrangement uses TRBV27 and TRBJ2-7, with 12 positions matching TRBD2. The TCR sequence derives from a female donor with multiple sclerosis, enrolled in a pregnancy study. CDR3 bases: TGTGCCAGCAGTTTGACTAGCGGGGGACTTCTGGTAGGCGAGCAGTACTTC. Translating gives CASSLTSGGLLVGEQYF.